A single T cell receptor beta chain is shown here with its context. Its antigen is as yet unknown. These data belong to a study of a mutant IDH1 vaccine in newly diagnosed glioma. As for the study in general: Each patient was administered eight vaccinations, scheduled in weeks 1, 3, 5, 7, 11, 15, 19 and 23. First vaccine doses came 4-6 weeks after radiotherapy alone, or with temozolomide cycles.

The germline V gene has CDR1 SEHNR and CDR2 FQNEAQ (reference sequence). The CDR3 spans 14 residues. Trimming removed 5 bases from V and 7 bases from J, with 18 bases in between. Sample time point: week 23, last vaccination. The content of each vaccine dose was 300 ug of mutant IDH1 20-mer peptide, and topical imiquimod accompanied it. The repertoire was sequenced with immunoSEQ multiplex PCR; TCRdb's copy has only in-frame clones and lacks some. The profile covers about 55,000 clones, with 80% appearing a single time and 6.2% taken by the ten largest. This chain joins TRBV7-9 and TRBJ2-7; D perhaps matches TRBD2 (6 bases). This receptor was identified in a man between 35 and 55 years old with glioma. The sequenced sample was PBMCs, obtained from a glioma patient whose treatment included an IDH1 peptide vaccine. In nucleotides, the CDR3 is TGTGCCAGCAGCCCCTCGGAGGGCAAGGGGGAGCAGTACTTC. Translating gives CASSPSEGKGEQYF.